The sequence of this T cell receptor (beta chain) was determined in a study of shared clonotypes between healthy human individuals. Across the whole study: Donor composition was two women and three men, aged 18 to 49. Findings of the study overall: The naive CD4 repertoires of a handful of donors were compared, and approximately 4.7% of clonotypes were shared. Apart from blood, nothing was sampled; tissue repertoires likely differ.

Data came from immunoSEQ multiplex PCR; TCRdb stores just in-frame clones and leaves some out. The sample records millions of clones, about 92% being singletons. CDR3 size: 14 residues. Trimming left V 6 bases short and J 8 bases short, with 16 bases between. CDR1 is MDHEN, CDR2 SYDVKM, per germline. Of note for this clone: Its antigen is undetermined.

The rearrangement uses TRBV28 and TRBJ1-4, with D tentatively TRBD1 (6 bases). The sample consisted of naive CD4+ T cells from PBMCs. Subset given: CD45RA+ positively selected. The sequence came from a man between 18 and 29 years old in good health. Some clones in this sample may be carry-over from other donors' samples. The CDR3 protein is CASRREGGGEKLFF. As DNA, the CDR3 is TGTGCCAGCAGACGCGAGGGGGGCGGCGAAAAACTGTTTTTT.